Given below is one TCR beta chain in context. The data originate from a study of cytomegalovirus exposure and HLA in healthy donors. Germline CDR1 SGHRS, CDR2 YFSETQ. V trimming: 2 bases; J trimming: 2 bases; junction bases outside the gene matches: 3. This CDR3 spans 17 amino acids. A multiplex PCR was run with 60 Vbeta primers and 13 Jbeta primers. Sequencing used immunoSEQ multiplex PCR; TCRdb keeps in-frame clones, though not all of them. The sample carries about 220,000 clones, around 80% recorded once. The TCR comes from a boy younger than 10 in good health and CMV-seronegative. The chain combines TRBV5-1 with TRBJ2-6, with 11 bases lining up with TRBD1. Sequencing was performed on PBMCs. The CDR3 DNA is TGCGCCAGCAGCTTCGGGACAGGGGGGCCTGGGGCCAACGTCCTGACTTTC. This gives the protein CASSFGTGGPGANVLTF.